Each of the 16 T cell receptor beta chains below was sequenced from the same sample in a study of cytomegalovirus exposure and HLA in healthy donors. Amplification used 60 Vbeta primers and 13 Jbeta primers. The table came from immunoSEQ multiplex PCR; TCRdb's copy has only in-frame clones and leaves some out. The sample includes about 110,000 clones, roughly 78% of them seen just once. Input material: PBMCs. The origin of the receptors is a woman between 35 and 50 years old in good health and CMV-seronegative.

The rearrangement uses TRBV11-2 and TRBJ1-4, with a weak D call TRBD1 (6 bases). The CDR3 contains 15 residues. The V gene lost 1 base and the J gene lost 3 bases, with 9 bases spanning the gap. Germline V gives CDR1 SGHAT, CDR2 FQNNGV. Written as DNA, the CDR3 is TGTGCCAGCAGCTTAGTGGCAGGGGCTAATGAAAAACTGTTTTTT. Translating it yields CASSLVAGANEKLFF.

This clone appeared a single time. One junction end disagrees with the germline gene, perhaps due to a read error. CDR3 sequence: CAGSLTTSQETQYF. CDR3 nucleotide sequence: TGTGCCGGCAGCTTAACTACTTCCCAAGAGACCCAGTACTTC. This chain connects TRBV7-2 to TRBJ2-5; no clear D. This CDR3 has 14 amino acids. Germline loops: CDR1 SGHTA, CDR2 FQGNSA.

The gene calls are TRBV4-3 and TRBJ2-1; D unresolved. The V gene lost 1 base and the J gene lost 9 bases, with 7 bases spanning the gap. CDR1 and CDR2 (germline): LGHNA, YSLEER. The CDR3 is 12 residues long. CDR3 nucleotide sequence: TGCGCCAGCAGCCAAGGGGCATCTGAGCAGTTCTTC. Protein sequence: CASSQGASEQFF.

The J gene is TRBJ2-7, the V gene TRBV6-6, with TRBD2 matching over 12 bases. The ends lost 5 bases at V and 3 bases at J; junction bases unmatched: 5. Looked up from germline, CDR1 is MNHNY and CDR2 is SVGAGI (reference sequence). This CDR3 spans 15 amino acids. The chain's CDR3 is CASSPTSGRFYEQYF. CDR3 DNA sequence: TGTGCCAGCAGTCCAACTAGCGGGAGGTTCTACGAGCAGTACTTC.

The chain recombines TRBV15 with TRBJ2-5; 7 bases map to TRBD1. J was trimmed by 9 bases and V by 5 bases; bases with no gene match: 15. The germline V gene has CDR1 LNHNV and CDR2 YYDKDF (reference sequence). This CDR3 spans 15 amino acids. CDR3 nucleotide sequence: TGTGCCACCAGCCCAGGGGGACGGGGTCAGAGGGCCCAGTACTTC. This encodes CATSPGGRGQRAQYF.

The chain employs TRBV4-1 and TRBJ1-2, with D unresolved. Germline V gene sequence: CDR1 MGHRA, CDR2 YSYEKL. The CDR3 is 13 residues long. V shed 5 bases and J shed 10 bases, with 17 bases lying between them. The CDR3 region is CASSSSQTGFYTF. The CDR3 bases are TGCGCCAGCAGCTCCTCTCAGACGGGATTCTACACCTTC.

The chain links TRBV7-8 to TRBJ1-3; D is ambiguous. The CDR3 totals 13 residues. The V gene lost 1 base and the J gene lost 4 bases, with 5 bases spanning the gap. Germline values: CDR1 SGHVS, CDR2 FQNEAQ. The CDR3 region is CASSLGGGNTIYF. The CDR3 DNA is TGTGCCAGCAGCTTAGGAGGGGGAAACACCATATATTTT.

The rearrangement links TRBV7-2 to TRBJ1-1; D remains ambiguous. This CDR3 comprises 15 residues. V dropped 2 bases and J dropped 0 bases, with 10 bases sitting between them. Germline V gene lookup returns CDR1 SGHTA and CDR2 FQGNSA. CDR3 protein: CASSLNGLLNTEAFF. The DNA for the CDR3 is TGTGCCAGCAGCTTAAATGGGCTTTTGAACACTGAAGCTTTCTTT.

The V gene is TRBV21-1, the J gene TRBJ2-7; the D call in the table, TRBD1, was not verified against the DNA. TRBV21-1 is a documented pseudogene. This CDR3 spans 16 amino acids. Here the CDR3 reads CASSGREGQDAYEQYF. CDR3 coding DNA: TGTGCCAGCAGCGGCAGGGAAGGCCAGGACGCCTACGAGCAGTACTTC.

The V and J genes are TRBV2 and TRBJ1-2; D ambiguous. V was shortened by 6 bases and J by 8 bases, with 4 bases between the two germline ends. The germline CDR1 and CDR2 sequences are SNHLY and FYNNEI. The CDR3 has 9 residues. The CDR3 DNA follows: TGTGCCAGCAGGAGGGGCTACACCTTC. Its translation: CASRRGYTF.

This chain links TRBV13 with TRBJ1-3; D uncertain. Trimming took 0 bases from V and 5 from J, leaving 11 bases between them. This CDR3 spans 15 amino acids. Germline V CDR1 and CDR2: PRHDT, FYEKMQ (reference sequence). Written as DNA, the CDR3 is TGTGCCAGCAGCTTAGGCGGCGGACTTAGAAACACCATATATTTT. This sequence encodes CASSLGGGLRNTIYF.

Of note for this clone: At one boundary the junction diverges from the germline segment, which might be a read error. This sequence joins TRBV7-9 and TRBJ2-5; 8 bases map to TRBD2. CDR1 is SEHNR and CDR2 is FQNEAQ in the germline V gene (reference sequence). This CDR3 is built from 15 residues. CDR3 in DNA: TGTTCCAGCAGCTTTGGACTAGCCCGCCGAGAGACCCAGTACTTC. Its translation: CSSSFGLARRETQYF. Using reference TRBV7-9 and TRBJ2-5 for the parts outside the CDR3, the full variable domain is DTGVSQNPRHKITKRGQNVTFRCDPISEHNRLYWYRQTLGQGPEFLTYFQNEAQLEKSRLLSDRFSAERPKGSFSTLEIQRTEQGDSAMYLCSSSFGLARRETQYFGPGTRLLVL.

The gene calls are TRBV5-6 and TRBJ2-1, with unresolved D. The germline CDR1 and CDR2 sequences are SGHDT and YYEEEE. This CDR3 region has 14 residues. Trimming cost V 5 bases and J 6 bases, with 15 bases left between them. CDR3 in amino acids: CASRPYSGANEQFF. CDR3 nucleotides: TGTGCCAGCAGGCCGTACTCGGGTGCCAATGAGCAGTTCTTC.

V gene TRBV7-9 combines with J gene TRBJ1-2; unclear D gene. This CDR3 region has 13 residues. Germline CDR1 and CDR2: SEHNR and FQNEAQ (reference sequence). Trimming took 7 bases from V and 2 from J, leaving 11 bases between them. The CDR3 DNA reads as TGTGCCAGCAATGTCGACTGGAACTATGGCTACACCTTC. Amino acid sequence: CASNVDWNYGYTF.

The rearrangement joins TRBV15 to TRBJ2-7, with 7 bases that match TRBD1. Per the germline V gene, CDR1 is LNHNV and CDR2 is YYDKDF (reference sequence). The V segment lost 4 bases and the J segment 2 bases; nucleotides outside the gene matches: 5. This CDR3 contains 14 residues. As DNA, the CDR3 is TGTGCCACCAGCAACCAGGGGGTCGCCTACGAGCAGTACTTC. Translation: CATSNQGVAYEQYF.

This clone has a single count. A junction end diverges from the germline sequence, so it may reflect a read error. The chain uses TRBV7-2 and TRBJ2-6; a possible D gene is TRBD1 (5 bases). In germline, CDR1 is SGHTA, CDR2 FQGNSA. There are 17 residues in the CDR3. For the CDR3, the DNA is TGTGCCGGCAGCCGCAGGGTCATCAACTCTGGGGCCAACGTCCTGACTTTC. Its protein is CAGSRRVINSGANVLTF.